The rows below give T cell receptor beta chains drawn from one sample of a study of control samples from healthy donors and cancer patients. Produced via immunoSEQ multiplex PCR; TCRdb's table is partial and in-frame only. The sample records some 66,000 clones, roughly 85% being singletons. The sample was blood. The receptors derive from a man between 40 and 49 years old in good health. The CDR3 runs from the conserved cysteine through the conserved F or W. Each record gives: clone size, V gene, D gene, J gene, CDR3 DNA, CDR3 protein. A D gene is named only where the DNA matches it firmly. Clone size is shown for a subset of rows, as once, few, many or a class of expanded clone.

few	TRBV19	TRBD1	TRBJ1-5	TGTGCCAGTAGTATTTTGAGGGACAGGGTGGGATATAGCAATCAGCCCCAGCATTTT	CASSILRDRVGYSNQPQHF
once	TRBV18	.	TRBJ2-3	TGTGCCAGCTCACCAGGAGATACGCAGTATTTT	CASSPGDTQYF
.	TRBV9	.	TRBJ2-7	TGTGCCAGCAGCGTAGACGGAACAGGTAGCTCCTACGAGCAGTACTTC	CASSVDGTGSSYEQYF
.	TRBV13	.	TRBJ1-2	TGTGCCAGCAGCTTAGGCCGGGAGGGGGATGGCTACACCTTC	CASSLGREGDGYTF
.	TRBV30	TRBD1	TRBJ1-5	TGTGCCTGGAGTGCCCGAGGACAGGGGCTCAATCAGCCCCAGCATTTT	CAWSARGQGLNQPQHF
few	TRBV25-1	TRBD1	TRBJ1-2	TGTGCCAGCAGCATGGGACAGGGAGGCGGTGGCTACACCTTC	CASSMGQGGGGYTF
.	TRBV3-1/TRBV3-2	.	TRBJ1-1	TGTGCCAGCAGGCGCACATACCCAATGGAGGGGCAAGGGGTCGGAGCTTTCTTT	CASRRTYPMEGQGVGAFF
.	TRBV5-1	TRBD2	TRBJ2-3	TGCGCCAGCAGCCAAGGACTAGCGGGAGAGGTAGATACGCAGTATTTT	CASSQGLAGEVDTQYF
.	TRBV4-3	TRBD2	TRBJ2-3	TGCGCCAGCAGCCAAGACGTGGCGGGGGGCACAGATACGCAGTATTTT	CASSQDVAGGTDTQYF
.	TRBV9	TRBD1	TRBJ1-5	TGTGCCAGCACCGACAGGGATAGCAATCAGCCCCAGCATTTT	CASTDRDSNQPQHF
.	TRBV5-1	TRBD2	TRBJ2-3	TGCGCCAGCAGCTGGGGACTAGCGGACCTGCTTAGCACAGATACGCAGTATTTT	CASSWGLADLLSTDTQYF
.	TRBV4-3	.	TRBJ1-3	TGCGCCAGCAGCCAAGACAGAACGGGACACCTCTCTGGAAACACCATATATTTT	CASSQDRTGHLSGNTIYF
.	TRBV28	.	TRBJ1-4	TGTGCCACCACCCCCCAGGGTCGGGGGGAAAAACTGTTTTTT	CATTPQGRGEKLFF
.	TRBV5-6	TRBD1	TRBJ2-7	TGTGCCAGCAGCTTGTTTTGGGACAGGGTCTACGAGCAGTACTTC	CASSLFWDRVYEQYF
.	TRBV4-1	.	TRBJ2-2	TGCGCCAGCAGCCAGATGGGGGCAGGGAGGTCCGGGGAGCTGTTTTTT	CASSQMGAGRSGELFF
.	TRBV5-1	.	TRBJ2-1	TGCGCCAGCAGCCCACGTACAGGGAGCAATGAGCAGTTCTTC	CASSPRTGSNEQFF
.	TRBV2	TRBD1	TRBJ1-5	TGTGCCAGCAGTCCCCGCAGGGGGCAGGGCAATCAGCCCCAGCATTTT	CASSPRRGQGNQPQHF
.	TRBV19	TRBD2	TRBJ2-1	TGTGCCAGTAGTATAGCCGGGACTAAAAACAATGAGCAGTTCTTC	CASSIAGTKNNEQFF
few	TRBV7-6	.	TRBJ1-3	TGTGCCAGCAGCTTAGTTTCGGCAGGGAGGCTTTCCGGAAACACCATATATTTT	CASSLVSAGRLSGNTIYF
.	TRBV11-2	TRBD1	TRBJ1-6	TGTGCCAGCAGCTTAGACGGGACAGGGCCTAATTATAATTCACCCCTCCACTTT	CASSLDGTGPNYNSPLHF
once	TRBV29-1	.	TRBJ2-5	TGCAGCGTGGACCAAGAGACCCAGTACTTC	CSVDQETQYF
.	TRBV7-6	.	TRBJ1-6	TGTGCCAGCAGCTTAGATTGGGCCGGACCTTATCGCTCCTATAATTCACCCCTCCACTTT	CASSLDWAGPYRSYNSPLHF
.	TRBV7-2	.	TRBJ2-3	TGTGCCAGCAGCTTACCAGCGGCAAGCACAGATACGCAGTATTTT	CASSLPAASTDTQYF